Below are 11 T cell receptor beta chains sequenced from a single sample in a study of blood T cell repertoires in COVID-19. Clones were sequenced by immunoSEQ multiplex PCR, and TCRdb holds only the in-frame ones, with some missing. The sample includes about 68,000 clones, 86% of them seen just once. Material for sequencing was peripheral blood. These TCRs come from a man in his thirties or forties with acute or convalescent COVID-19.

The rearrangement links TRBV28 to TRBJ2-7, with TRBD2 identical over 12 bases. There are 12 residues in the CDR3. With 10 bases clipped from V and 6 bases from J, the junction kept 4 bases outside the gene matches. Germline-derived CDR1 and CDR2 are MDHEN and SYDVKM. CDR3 residues: CAIRTSGTEQYF. The CDR3 nucleotides are TGTGCCATTCGGACTAGCGGGACCGAGCAGTACTTC.

CDR3 sequence (DNA): TGCGCCAGCAGTCATAGGCTAGCGGGAGGCCTCGCGTTGGGGCCCCCGGAGACCCAGTACTTC. Protein product: CASSHRLAGGLALGPPETQYF. V gene TRBV23-1 combines with J gene TRBJ2-5, with 11 positions matching TRBD2. TRBV23-1 is assigned to the ORF class and has an uncertain function. The ends lost 3 bases at V and 5 bases at J; junction bases unmatched: 23. The CDR3 is 21 residues long.

The gene calls are TRBV19 and TRBJ1-6, with D maybe TRBD1 (6 bases). Germline CDR1 reads LNHDA; CDR2 reads SQIVND (reference sequence). The CDR3 is 16 residues long. The V gene lost 4 bases and the J gene lost 9 bases, with 19 bases spanning the gap. This chain's CDR3 is CASSNQGGWRSSPLHF. The DNA for the CDR3 is TGTGCCAGTAGTAATCAAGGGGGTTGGCGGAGTTCACCCCTCCACTTT.

The genes are TRBV6-6 and TRBJ2-7, with 7 nucleotides matching TRBD1. After removal of 10 bases from V and 2 bases from J, the junction contained 17 bases not matched to a gene. The germline V gene has CDR1 MNHNY and CDR2 SVGAGI (reference sequence). CDR3 length: 16 amino acids. The CDR3 sequence is CATRKQGGISAYEQYF. The DNA of the CDR3 is TGTGCCACAAGAAAGCAAGGGGGCATTTCGGCCTACGAGCAGTACTTC.

The chain recombines TRBV7-2 with TRBJ2-7; TRBD2 agrees at 10 bases. This CDR3 has 17 amino acids. The V segment lost 3 bases and the J segment 7 bases; nucleotides outside the gene matches: 15. Germline values: CDR1 SGHTA, CDR2 FQGNSA. The CDR3 nucleotides read TGTGCCAGCAGCTTGACCTTTGGGCTAGCGGGAGTGCGTGAGCAGTACTTC. It yields the protein CASSLTFGLAGVREQYF.

The genes are TRBV2 and TRBJ1-2; D remains ambiguous. Germline lookup yields CDR1 SNHLY and CDR2 FYNNEI. The germline V and J ends were trimmed by 3 bases and 4 bases, with 9 bases remaining between them. CDR3 length: 13 residues. The CDR3 sequence: CASSDLPSYGYTF. CDR3 in DNA: TGTGCCAGCAGTGACTTACCCAGCTATGGCTACACCTTC.

J is TRBJ2-7 and V is TRBV29-1; TRBD1 matches 10 bases. This CDR3 comprises 13 residues. Losses at the gene ends were 7 bases for V and 6 bases for J; bases not matched to a gene: 9. Germline assignment: CDR1 SQVTM and CDR2 ANQGSEA. The CDR3 DNA is TGCAGCGCCGGACAGGGGGAACGGATCGAGCAGTACTTC. Its translation: CSAGQGERIEQYF.

The chain is built from TRBV18 and TRBJ2-7; TRBD2 aligns across 11 bases. J was trimmed by 6 bases and V by 3 bases; bases with no gene match: 10. Germline lookup yields CDR1 KGHSH and CDR2 LQKENI. The CDR3 is made up of 16 amino acids. The CDR3: CASSPYGLAGGSEQYF. As DNA, the CDR3 is TGTGCCAGCTCACCCTATGGGCTAGCGGGAGGAAGCGAGCAGTACTTC.

The rearrangement uses TRBV2 and TRBJ1-5; D might be TRBD1 (6 bases). The CDR3 totals 16 residues. V lost 6 bases to trimming and J lost 2 bases, with 17 bases between them. The germline gives CDR1 SNHLY, CDR2 FYNNEI. The CDR3 nucleotides read TGTGCCAGCAGAGTTACAGGGTTTGGCGGCAATCAGCCCCAGCATTTT. Residues: CASRVTGFGGNQPQHF.

This clone showed up just a few times. The chain uses TRBV27 and TRBJ2-7; D is uncertain. V lost 2 bases to trimming and J lost 0 bases, with 11 bases between them. From germline, CDR1 is MNHEY and CDR2 SMNVEV (reference sequence). The CDR3 has 15 residues. CDR3 loop: CASSLVRGSSYEQYF. For the CDR3, the DNA is TGTGCCAGCAGTTTAGTCCGAGGAAGCTCCTACGAGCAGTACTTC.

The J gene is TRBJ1-2, the V gene TRBV3-1 (or the pseudogene TRBV3-2), with D hard to call. The germline V and J ends were trimmed by 4 bases and 8 bases, with 14 bases remaining between them. Germline loops: CDR1 LGHDT, CDR2 YNNKEL (reference sequence). CDR3 length equals 13 residues. The CDR3 DNA follows: TGTGCCAGCAGCCGGACGGAGGTCGGCGGCTACACCTTC. As protein: CASSRTEVGGYTF.